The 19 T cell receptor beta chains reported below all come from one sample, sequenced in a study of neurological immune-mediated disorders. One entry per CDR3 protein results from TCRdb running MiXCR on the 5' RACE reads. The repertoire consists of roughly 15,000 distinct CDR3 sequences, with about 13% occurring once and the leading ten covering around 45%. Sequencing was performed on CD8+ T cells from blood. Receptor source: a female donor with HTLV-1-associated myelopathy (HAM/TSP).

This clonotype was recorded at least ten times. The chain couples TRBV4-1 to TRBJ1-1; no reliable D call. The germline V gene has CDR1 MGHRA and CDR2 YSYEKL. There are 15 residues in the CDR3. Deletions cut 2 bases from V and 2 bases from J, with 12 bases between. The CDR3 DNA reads TGCGCCAGCAGCCAACTGGACCTAGGTAACACTGAAGCTTTCTTT. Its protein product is CASSQLDLGNTEAFF.

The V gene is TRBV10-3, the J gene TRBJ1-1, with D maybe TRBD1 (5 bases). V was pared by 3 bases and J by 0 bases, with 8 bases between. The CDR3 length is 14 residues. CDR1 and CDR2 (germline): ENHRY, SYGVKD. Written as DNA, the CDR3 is TGTGCCATCAGTGATCAGGGTGTGAACACTGAAGCTTTCTTT. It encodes CAISDQGVNTEAFF.

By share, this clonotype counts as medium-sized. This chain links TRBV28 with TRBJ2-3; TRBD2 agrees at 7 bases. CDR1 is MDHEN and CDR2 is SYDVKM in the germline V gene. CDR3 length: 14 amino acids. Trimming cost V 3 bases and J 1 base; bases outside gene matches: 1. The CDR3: CASSFLAGTDTQYF. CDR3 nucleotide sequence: TGTGCCAGCAGTTTTCTAGCGGGCACAGATACGCAGTATTTT. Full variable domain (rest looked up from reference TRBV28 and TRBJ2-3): DVKVTQSSRYLVKRTGEKVFLECVQDMDHENMFWYRQDPGLGLRLIYFSYDVKMKEKGDIPEGYSVSREKKERFSLILESASTNQTSMYLCASSFLAGTDTQYFGPGTRLTVL.

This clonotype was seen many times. The CDR3, as DNA: TGTGCCAGCAGCCTAAAAAACAATGAGCAGTTCTTC. Its protein is CASSLKNNEQFF. J is TRBJ2-1 and V is TRBV4-2, with D uncertain. The CDR3 length is 12 residues. In germline, CDR1 is LGHNA, CDR2 YNFKEQ. V was clipped by 4 bases and J by 5 bases, with 6 bases between them.

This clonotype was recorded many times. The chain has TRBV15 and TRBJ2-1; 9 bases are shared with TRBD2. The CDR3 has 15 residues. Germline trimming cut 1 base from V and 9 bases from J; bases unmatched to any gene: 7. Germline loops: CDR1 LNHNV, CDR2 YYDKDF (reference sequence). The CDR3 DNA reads TGTGCCACCAGCAGAGTTGCGGGAGGGCCAGGTGAGCAGTTCTTC. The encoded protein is CATSRVAGGPGEQFF.

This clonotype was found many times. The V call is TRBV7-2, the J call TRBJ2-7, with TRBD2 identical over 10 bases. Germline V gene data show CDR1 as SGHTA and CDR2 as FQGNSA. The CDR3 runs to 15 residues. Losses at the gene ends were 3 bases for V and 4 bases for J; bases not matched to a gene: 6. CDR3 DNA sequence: TGTGCCAGCAGCTTCCTAGCGGGAGATTATTACGAGCAGTACTTC. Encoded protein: CASSFLAGDYYEQYF.

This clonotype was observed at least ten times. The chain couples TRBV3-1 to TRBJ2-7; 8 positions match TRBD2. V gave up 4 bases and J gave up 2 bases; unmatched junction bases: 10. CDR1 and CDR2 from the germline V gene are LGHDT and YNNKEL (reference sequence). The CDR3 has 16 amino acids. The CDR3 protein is CASSLFPGTRPYEQYF. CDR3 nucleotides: TGTGCCAGCAGCCTTTTCCCCGGGACTAGGCCCTACGAGCAGTACTTC.

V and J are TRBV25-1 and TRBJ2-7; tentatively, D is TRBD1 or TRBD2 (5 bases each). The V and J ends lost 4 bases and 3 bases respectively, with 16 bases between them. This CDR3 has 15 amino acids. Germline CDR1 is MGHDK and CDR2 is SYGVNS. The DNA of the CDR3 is TGTGCCAGCAGTGCGAGGGACGGAGTTTACTACGAGCAGTACTTC. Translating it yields CASSARDGVYYEQYF.

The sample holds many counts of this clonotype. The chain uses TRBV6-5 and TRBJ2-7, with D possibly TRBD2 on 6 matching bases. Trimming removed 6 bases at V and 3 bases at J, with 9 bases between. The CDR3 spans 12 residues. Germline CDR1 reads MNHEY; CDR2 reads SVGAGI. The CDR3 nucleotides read TGTGCCAGCAGGGGACTTTACTACGAGCAGTACTTC. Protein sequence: CASRGLYYEQYF.

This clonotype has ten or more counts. The CDR3 sequence: CASFPTGTQTGEQYF. CDR3 nucleotides: TGTGCCAGCTTTCCTACCGGGACACAGACAGGAGAGCAGTACTTC. The chain has TRBV7-9 and TRBJ2-7; weak D call: TRBD1 (6 bases). Germline CDR1 and CDR2: SEHNR and FQNEAQ (reference sequence). The CDR3 has 15 amino acids. With 8 bases removed from V and 7 bases from J, the gap between germline ends came to 24 bases.

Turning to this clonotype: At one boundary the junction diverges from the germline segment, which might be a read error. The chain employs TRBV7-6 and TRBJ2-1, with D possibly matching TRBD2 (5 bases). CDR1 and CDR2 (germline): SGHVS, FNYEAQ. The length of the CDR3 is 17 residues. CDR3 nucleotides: TGTGCAAGCAGCTTAGACTTTCGGGAAAGCTACTACAATGAGCAGTTCTTC. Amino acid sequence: CASSLDFRESYYNEQFF.

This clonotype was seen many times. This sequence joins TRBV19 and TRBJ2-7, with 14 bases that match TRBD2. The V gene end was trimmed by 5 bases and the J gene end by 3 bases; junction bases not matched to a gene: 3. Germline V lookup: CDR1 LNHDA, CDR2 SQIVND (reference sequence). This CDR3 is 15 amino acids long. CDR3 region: CASSWGTSGSYEQYF. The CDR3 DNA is TGTGCCAGTAGTTGGGGGACTAGCGGGAGCTACGAGCAGTACTTC.

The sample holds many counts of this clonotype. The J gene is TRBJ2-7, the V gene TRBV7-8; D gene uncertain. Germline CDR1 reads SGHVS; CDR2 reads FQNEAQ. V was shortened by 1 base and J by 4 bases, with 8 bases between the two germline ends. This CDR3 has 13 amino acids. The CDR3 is CASSLGVTYEQYF. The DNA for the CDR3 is TGTGCCAGCAGCTTAGGGGTGACGTACGAGCAGTACTTC.

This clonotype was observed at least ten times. CDR3 nucleotides: TGCGCCAGCAGCCAAGATGTTGCGGGGGATTACGAGCAGTACTTC. Amino acids: CASSQDVAGDYEQYF. The V call is TRBV4-1, the J call TRBJ2-7, with 7 bases lining up with TRBD2. This CDR3 region has 15 residues. The ends lost 0 bases at V and 4 bases at J; junction bases unmatched: 6. CDR1 is MGHRA and CDR2 is YSYEKL in the germline V gene.

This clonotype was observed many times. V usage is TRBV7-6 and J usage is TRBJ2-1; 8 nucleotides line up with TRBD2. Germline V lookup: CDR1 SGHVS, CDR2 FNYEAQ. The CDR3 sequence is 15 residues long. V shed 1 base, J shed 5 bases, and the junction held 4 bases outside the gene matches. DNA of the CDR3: TGTGCCAGCAGCTTAGACCCGGGACTAGACAATGAGCAGTTCTTC. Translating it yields CASSLDPGLDNEQFF.

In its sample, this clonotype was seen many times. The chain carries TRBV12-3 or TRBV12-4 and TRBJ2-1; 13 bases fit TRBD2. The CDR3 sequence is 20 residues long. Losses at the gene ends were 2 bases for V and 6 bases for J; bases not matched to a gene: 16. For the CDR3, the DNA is TGTGCCAGCAGTTTACTCGGACTAGCGGGAGAGATGGGTGTCTTCAATGAGCAGTTCTTC. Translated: CASSLLGLAGEMGVFNEQFF.

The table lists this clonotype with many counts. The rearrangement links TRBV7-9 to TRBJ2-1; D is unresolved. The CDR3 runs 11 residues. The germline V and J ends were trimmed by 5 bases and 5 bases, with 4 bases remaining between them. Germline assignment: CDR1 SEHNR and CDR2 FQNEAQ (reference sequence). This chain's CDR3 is CASSVDNEQFF. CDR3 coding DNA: TGTGCCAGCAGCGTGGACAATGAGCAGTTCTTC. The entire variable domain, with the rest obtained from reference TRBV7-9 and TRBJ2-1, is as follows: DTGVSQNPRHKITKRGQNVTFRCDPISEHNRLYWYRQTLGQGPEFLTYFQNEAQLEKSRLLSDRFSAERPKGSFSTLEIQRTEQGDSAMYLCASSVDNEQFFGPGTRLTVL.

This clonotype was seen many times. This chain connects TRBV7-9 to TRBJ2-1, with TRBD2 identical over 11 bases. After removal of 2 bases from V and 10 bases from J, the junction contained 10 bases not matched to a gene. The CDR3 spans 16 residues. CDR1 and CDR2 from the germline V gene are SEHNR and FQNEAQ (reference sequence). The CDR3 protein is CASSLIRGLADREQFF. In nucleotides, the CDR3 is TGTGCCAGCAGCTTAATTAGGGGACTAGCGGATCGCGAGCAGTTCTTC.

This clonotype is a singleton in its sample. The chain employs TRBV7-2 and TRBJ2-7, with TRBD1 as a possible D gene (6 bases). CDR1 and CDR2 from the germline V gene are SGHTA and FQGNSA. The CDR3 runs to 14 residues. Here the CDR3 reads CVSSLWGPSYEQYF. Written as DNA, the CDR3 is TGTGTTAGCAGCTTATGGGGGCCATCCTACGAGCAGTACTTC.